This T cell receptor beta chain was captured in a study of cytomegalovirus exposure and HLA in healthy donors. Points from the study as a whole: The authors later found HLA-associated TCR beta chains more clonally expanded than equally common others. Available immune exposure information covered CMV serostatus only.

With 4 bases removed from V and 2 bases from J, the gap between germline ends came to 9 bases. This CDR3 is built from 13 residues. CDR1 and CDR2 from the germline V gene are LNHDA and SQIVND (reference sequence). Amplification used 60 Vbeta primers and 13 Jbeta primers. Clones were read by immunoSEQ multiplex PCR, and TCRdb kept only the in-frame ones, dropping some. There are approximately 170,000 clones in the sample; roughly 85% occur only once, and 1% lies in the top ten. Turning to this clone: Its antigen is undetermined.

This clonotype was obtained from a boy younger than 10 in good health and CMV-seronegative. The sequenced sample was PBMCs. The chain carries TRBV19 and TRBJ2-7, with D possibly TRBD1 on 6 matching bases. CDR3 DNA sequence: TGTGCCAGTAGTACCGGACAGCCCTACGAGCAGTACTTC. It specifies CASSTGQPYEQYF.